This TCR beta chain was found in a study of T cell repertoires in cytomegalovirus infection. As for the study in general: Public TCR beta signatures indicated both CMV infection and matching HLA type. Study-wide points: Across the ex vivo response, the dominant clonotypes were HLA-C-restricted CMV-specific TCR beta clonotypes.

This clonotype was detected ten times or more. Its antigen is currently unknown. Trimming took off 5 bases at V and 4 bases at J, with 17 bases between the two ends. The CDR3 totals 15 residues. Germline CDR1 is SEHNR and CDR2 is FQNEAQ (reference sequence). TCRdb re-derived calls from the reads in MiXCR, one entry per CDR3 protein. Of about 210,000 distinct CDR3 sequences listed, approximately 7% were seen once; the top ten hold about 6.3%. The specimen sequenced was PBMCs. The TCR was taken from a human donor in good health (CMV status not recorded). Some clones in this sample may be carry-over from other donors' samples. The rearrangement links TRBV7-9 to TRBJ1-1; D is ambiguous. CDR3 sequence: CASSPEQENPTEAFF. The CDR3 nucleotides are TGTGCCAGCAGCCCAGAGCAAGAAAATCCCACTGAAGCTTTCTTT. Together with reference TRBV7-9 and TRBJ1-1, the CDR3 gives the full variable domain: DTGVSQNPRHKITKRGQNVTFRCDPISEHNRLYWYRQTLGQGPEFLTYFQNEAQLEKSRLLSDRFSAERPKGSFSTLEIQRTEQGDSAMYLCASSPEQENPTEAFFGQGTRLTVV.